Each of the 28 T cell receptor beta chains below was sequenced from the same sample in a study of human T cells and chemical hapten exposure. Time point of the sample: patch test 1, 2 weeks after DPC sensitization. Treatment of the sample: therapeutic diphenylcyclopropenone sensitization with weekly scalp DPC. TCRdb re-derived calls from the RACE reads in MiXCR, one entry per CDR3 protein. The data contain about 340,000 distinct CDR3 sequences, around 7% of them singletons. The sample in question was whole blood, obtained in connection with sensitization to the hapten diphenylcyclopropenone (DPC). These receptors originate from a woman aged 18-35 years with alopecia areata. Some clones in this sample may be carry-over from other donors' samples.

This clonotype was observed a few times. V is TRBV18 and J is TRBJ1-3; no firm D call. The V gene's germline CDR1 is KGHSH and CDR2 LQKENI. Trimming took 3 bases from V and 4 from J, leaving 10 bases between them. The CDR3 extends over 14 amino acids. The CDR3 nucleotides read TGTGCCAGCTCACCTGCAGGACCAGGAAACACCATATATTTT. Translated, it gives CASSPAGPGNTIYF.

This clonotype was counted only a few times. The chain couples TRBV6-5 to TRBJ1-2, with 11 bases lining up with TRBD1. The germline gives CDR1 MNHEY, CDR2 SVGAGI. The V segment lost 2 bases and the J segment 0 bases; nucleotides outside the gene matches: 5. This CDR3 region has 17 residues. The CDR3 sequence is CASSYVGQGAANYGYTF. The CDR3 DNA reads TGTGCCAGCAGTTACGTCGGACAGGGGGCAGCTAACTATGGCTACACCTTC.

In its sample, this clonotype was seen a few times. The J gene is TRBJ1-1, the V gene TRBV29-1; no clear D gene. Germline loops: CDR1 SQVTM, CDR2 ANQGSEA. V was clipped by 7 bases and J by 0 bases, with 15 bases between them. The CDR3 extends over 14 amino acids. The CDR3 loop is CSARPGGVNTEAFF. CDR3 coding DNA: TGCAGCGCCCGGCCAGGCGGGGTGAACACTGAAGCTTTCTTT.

This clonotype turned up a few times. This chain uses TRBV7-2 with TRBJ1-2; D gene uncertain. The CDR3 has 11 residues. Looked up from germline, CDR1 is SGHTA and CDR2 is FQGNSA. V lost 2 bases and J 4 bases, leaving 2 bases between the germline ends. The CDR3 sequence: CASSLTYGYTF. For the CDR3, the DNA is TGTGCCAGCAGCTTAACCTATGGCTACACCTTC.

There are a few counts of this clonotype. The chain links TRBV20-1 to TRBJ2-2; D is uncertain. The CDR3 contains 14 residues. Germline V gene sequence: CDR1 DFQATT, CDR2 SNEGSKA (reference sequence). V was clipped by 3 bases and J by 3 bases, with 11 bases between them. In DNA form, the CDR3 reads TGCAGTGCTAGTCCCGGCCGGGACACCGGGGAGCTGTTTTTT. Translating it yields CSASPGRDTGELFF.

There are a few counts of this clonotype. The chain couples TRBV11-1 to TRBJ2-3; D remains ambiguous. From germline, CDR1 is SGHAT and CDR2 FQDESV (reference sequence). The CDR3 is 13 amino acids. The V end lost 5 bases, the J end lost 3 bases, and 9 bases lay between the germline ends. In DNA form, the CDR3 reads TGTGCCAGCAGCCCCGCCGGGACAGATACGCAGTATTTT. Translated, it gives CASSPAGTDTQYF. The full variable domain, in which reference TRBV11-1 and TRBJ2-3 provide the parts outside the CDR3, is EAEVAQSPRYKITEKSQAVAFWCDPISGHATLYWYRQILGQGPELLVQFQDESVVDDSQLPKDRFSAERLKGVDSTLKIQPAELGDSAMYLCASSPAGTDTQYFGPGTRLTVL.

In its sample, this clonotype was seen many times. This rearrangement joins TRBV27 to TRBJ1-1, with D possibly TRBD1 on 5 matching bases. The CDR3 extends over 13 amino acids. The germline gives CDR1 MNHEY, CDR2 SMNVEV (reference sequence). The germline V and J ends were trimmed by 4 bases and 1 base, with 7 bases remaining between them. The CDR3 region is CASSWDANTEAFF. The CDR3 region has the DNA TGTGCCAGCAGTTGGGACGCGAACACTGAAGCTTTCTTT.

This clonotype has a count of ten or more. This chain joins TRBV12-3 or TRBV12-4 and TRBJ2-7; perhaps TRBD1 as D (6 bases). The CDR3 sequence is 15 residues long. Trimming cost V 3 bases and J 6 bases, with 18 bases left between them. The CDR3 DNA reads as TGTGCCAGCAGTTTGGCCGTGAACAGGGTTTCCGAGCAGTACTTC. It translates to CASSLAVNRVSEQYF.

The gene calls are TRBV12-3 or TRBV12-4 and TRBJ1-2; D call uncertain. This CDR3 is 16 amino acids long. Trimming stripped 0 bases from V and 1 base from J, with 12 bases between. The DNA for the CDR3 is TGTGCCAGCAGTTTAGCGAGGGCAGCGGGTAACTATGGCTACACCTTC. Translation: CASSLARAAGNYGYTF.

There are many counts of this clonotype. The genes are TRBV28 and TRBJ2-1, with a weak D call TRBD2 (5 bases). The CDR3 sequence is 15 residues long. The germline V and J ends were trimmed by 3 bases and 5 bases, with 14 bases remaining between them. The germline V gene has CDR1 MDHEN and CDR2 SYDVKM. CDR3 DNA sequence: TGTGCCAGCAGTTTCCGCGGTAGCGCGAACAATGAGCAGTTCTTC. This encodes CASSFRGSANNEQFF.

This clonotype was picked up many times. The V call is TRBV20-1, the J call TRBJ2-3; D is perhaps TRBD2 (5 bases). The CDR3 spans 13 residues. Between the trimmed V and J ends, which lost 6 bases and 0 bases, there was a span of 10 bases. The V gene's germline CDR1 is DFQATT and CDR2 SNEGSKA (reference sequence). In nucleotides, the CDR3 is TGCAGTGCCCACCGGACTAGCACAGATACGCAGTATTTT. This sequence encodes CSAHRTSTDTQYF.

The chain is built from TRBV7-9 and TRBJ2-3; TRBD1 might be the D (5 bases). CDR1 SEHNR and CDR2 FQNEAQ come from the germline V gene (reference sequence). This CDR3 spans 15 amino acids. Trimming shortened V by 1 base and J by 4 bases, and 12 bases separated the two germline ends. CDR3 region: CASSLGAGMADTQYF. The CDR3 coding sequence is TGTGCCAGCAGCTTAGGGGCAGGGATGGCAGATACGCAGTATTTT. Combining the CDR3 with reference TRBV7-9 and TRBJ2-3 gives the whole variable domain DTGVSQNPRHKITKRGQNVTFRCDPISEHNRLYWYRQTLGQGPEFLTYFQNEAQLEKSRLLSDRFSAERPKGSFSTLEIQRTEQGDSAMYLCASSLGAGMADTQYFGPGTRLTVL.

V is TRBV20-1 and J is TRBJ2-5, with TRBD2 matching over 8 bases. Losses at the gene ends were 3 bases for V and 0 bases for J; bases not matched to a gene: 3. CDR1 and CDR2 from the germline V gene are DFQATT and SNEGSKA (reference sequence). The length of the CDR3 is 14 residues. The CDR3 DNA is TGCAGTGCTAGGCCAGCGGGGGACCAAGAGACCCAGTACTTC. Its protein product is CSARPAGDQETQYF.

This clonotype was found a few times. The V gene is TRBV9, the J gene TRBJ2-3, with TRBD2 matching over 7 bases. The CDR3 covers 16 residues. The ends lost 0 bases at V and 0 bases at J; junction bases unmatched: 4. The germline V gene has CDR1 SGDLS and CDR2 YYNGEE. The CDR3: CASSVGSAGSTDTQYF. CDR3 nucleotide sequence: TGTGCCAGCAGCGTAGGGTCAGCGGGGAGCACAGATACGCAGTATTTT.

V is TRBV4-3 and J is TRBJ2-3, with 11 bases that match TRBD2. V was clipped by 1 base and J by 5 bases; unmatched bases: 2. Germline-derived CDR1 and CDR2 are LGHNA and YSLEER. The CDR3 covers 15 residues. Written as DNA, the CDR3 is TGCGCCAGCAGCCAAGGACTAGCGGGACTAGATACGCAGTATTTT. It codes for CASSQGLAGLDTQYF.

With respect to this clonotype: This could be a read error, since a much larger clone is one nucleotide away. It is likely a read error, because the conserved phenylalanine at the end of the CDR3 is missing. The chain joins TRBV6-6 to TRBJ2-3; possibly TRBD2 for D (6 bases). Germline lookup yields CDR1 MNHNY and CDR2 SVGAGI (reference sequence). Trimming left V 2 bases short and J 1 base short, with 13 bases between. CDR3 length: 16 amino acids. This chain's CDR3 is CASSYRAGGGTDTQYY. In DNA form, the CDR3 reads TGTGCCAGCAGTTACCGAGCCGGGGGAGGCACAGATACGCAGTATTAT.

The genes are TRBV7-2 and TRBJ2-5; 8 bases are a match to TRBD2. Germline CDR1 and CDR2: SGHTA and FQGNSA. The J segment lost 2 bases and the V segment lost 6 bases, leaving 8 bases of the junction unmatched. This CDR3 has 15 amino acids. DNA for the CDR3: TGTGCCAGCAGACCGATAGCGGGGTTACAAGAGACCCAGTACTTC. It codes for CASRPIAGLQETQYF.

Turning to this clonotype: This may come from a read error, since a much larger clone is one base off. This chain connects TRBV5-8 to TRBJ2-7, with 7 bases fitting TRBD1. CDR3 length: 15 amino acids. From germline, CDR1 is SGHTS and CDR2 YDEGEE. Trimming took 0 bases from V and 4 from J; bases not matched to a gene: 7. CDR3 region: CASSLVVRGLYEQYF. CDR3 DNA sequence: TGTGCCAGCAGCTTGGTGGTCAGGGGGTTGTACGAGCAGTACTTC.

This clonotype has a handful of counts. This sequence joins TRBV4-1 and TRBJ2-7, with TRBD2 as a possible D gene (5 bases). The CDR3 length is 14 residues. Looked up from germline, CDR1 is MGHRA and CDR2 is YSYEKL. The V gene lost 0 bases and the J gene lost 3 bases, with 9 bases spanning the gap. CDR3 in amino acids: CASSQEEGVYEQYF. As DNA, the CDR3 is TGCGCCAGCAGCCAAGAAGAGGGTGTCTACGAGCAGTACTTC.

The J gene is TRBJ2-5, the V gene TRBV27; TRBD1 agrees at 7 bases. The CDR3 extends over 15 amino acids. V lost 3 bases and J lost 5; bases outside the gene matches: 9. Germline V gives CDR1 MNHEY, CDR2 SMNVEV (reference sequence). CDR3 in DNA: TGTGCCAGCAGTTTGTGGAAGGGGGCCGGGGAGACCCAGTACTTC. This gives the protein CASSLWKGAGETQYF.

This clonotype was counted a few times. J is TRBJ1-2 and V is TRBV27; D not certain. V shed 5 bases and J shed 4 bases, with 14 bases lying between them. This CDR3 contains 14 residues. In germline, CDR1 is MNHEY, CDR2 SMNVEV (reference sequence). CDR3: CASSPMEAAYGYTF. CDR3 DNA: TGTGCCAGCAGTCCCATGGAGGCCGCCTATGGCTACACCTTC.

In this sample, this clonotype turned up many times. This sequence joins TRBV6-5 and TRBJ2-3; 7 bases are a match to TRBD2. The CDR3 spans 18 residues. The germline V gene encodes CDR1 MNHEY and CDR2 SVGAGI. V lost 1 base and J lost 6; bases outside the gene matches: 16. The CDR3 is CASSYWGRLAEPYDTQYF. The CDR3 DNA is TGTGCCAGCAGTTACTGGGGCAGACTAGCCGAACCGTATGATACGCAGTATTTT.

CDR3 in amino acids: CASSSQVQETQYF. Here the CDR3 DNA reads TGTGCCAGCAGCTCCCAGGTCCAGGAGACCCAGTACTTC. The chain recombines TRBV7-2 with TRBJ2-5, with D uncertain. V lost 4 bases, J lost 5 bases, and 11 bases lay in between. CDR1 and CDR2 from the germline V gene are SGHTA and FQGNSA. The CDR3 loop spans 13 amino acids.

The chain recombines TRBV6-6 with TRBJ1-3, with 9 bases matching TRBD1. Trimming removed 4 bases from V and 4 bases from J; junction bases left unmatched: 8. The germline V gene encodes CDR1 MNHNY and CDR2 SVGAGI (reference sequence). The CDR3 is made up of 16 amino acids. DNA for the CDR3: TGTGCCAGCAGTTTACAGGGGGCAGGGGGAGGAAACACCATATATTTT. Translated, it gives CASSLQGAGGGNTIYF.

This clonotype was counted many times. This chain joins TRBV5-6 and TRBJ2-7, with D possibly being TRBD2 (5 bases). Deletions cut 4 bases from V and 0 bases from J, with 11 bases between. Germline CDR1 is SGHDT and CDR2 is YYEEEE. CDR3 length: 14 amino acids. The chain's CDR3 is CASSVAGNSYEQYF. In DNA, the CDR3 is TGTGCCAGCAGCGTAGCCGGGAACTCCTACGAGCAGTACTTC. The full variable domain, completed using reference TRBV5-6 and TRBJ2-7, is DAGVTQSPTHLIKTRGQQVTLRCSPKSGHDTVSWYQQALGQGPQFIFQYYEEEERQRGNFPDRFSGHQFPNYSSELNVNALLLGDSALYLCASSVAGNSYEQYFGPGTRLTVT.

This clonotype came up a few times. The chain recombines TRBV29-1 with TRBJ2-7; D may be TRBD1 (6 bases). Germline CDR1 SQVTM, CDR2 ANQGSEA. The CDR3 is 15 amino acids. Trimming removed 4 bases from V and 4 bases from J, with 20 bases in between. CDR3 region: CSVGRYHPTGYEQYF. CDR3 in DNA: TGCAGCGTTGGTCGCTACCACCCCACAGGGTACGAGCAGTACTTC.

The chain employs TRBV15 and TRBJ2-5; 8 bases are shared with TRBD2. In germline, CDR1 is LNHNV, CDR2 YYDKDF (reference sequence). This CDR3 spans 17 amino acids. J was trimmed by 2 bases and V by 0 bases; bases with no gene match: 8. The CDR3 protein is CATSRDPSSGIQETQYF. The CDR3 nucleotides read TGTGCCACCAGCAGAGATCCGAGTAGCGGGATTCAAGAGACCCAGTACTTC. The full variable domain, with the rest looked up from reference TRBV15 and TRBJ2-5, is DAMVIQNPRYQVTQFGKPVTLSCSQTLNHNVMYWYQQKSSQAPKLLFHYYDKDFNNEADTPDNFQSRRPNTSFCFLDIRSPGLGDTAMYLCATSRDPSSGIQETQYFGPGTRLLVL.

This clonotype has a handful of counts. This chain uses TRBV6-4 with TRBJ2-5; D ambiguous. V was cut by 2 bases and J by 5 bases, with 12 bases left in between. Per the germline V gene, CDR1 is MRHNA and CDR2 is SNTAGT. The CDR3 has 14 amino acids. CDR3 in amino acids: CASSDAPGAETQYF. The CDR3 nucleotides are TGTGCCAGCAGTGACGCACCCGGAGCTGAGACCCAGTACTTC.